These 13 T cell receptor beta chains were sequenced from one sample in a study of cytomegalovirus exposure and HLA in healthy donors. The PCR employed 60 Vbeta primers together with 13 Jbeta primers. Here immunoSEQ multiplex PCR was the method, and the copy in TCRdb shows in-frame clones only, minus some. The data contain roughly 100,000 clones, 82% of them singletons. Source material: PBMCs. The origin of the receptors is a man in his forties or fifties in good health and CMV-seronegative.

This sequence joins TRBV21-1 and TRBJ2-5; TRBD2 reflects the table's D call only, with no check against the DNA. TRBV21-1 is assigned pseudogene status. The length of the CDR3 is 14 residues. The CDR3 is CASSNGLNQETQYF. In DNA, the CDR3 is TGTGCCAGCAGCAATGGACTGAACCAAGAGACCCAGTACTTC.

The CDR3 DNA reads TGTGCCAGCAGCCAAGGTCGTGGAGGGGGGGCAGATACGCAGTATTTT. Translation: CASSQGRGGGADTQYF. This chain connects TRBV4-2 to TRBJ2-3, with a weak D call TRBD2 (7 bases). Trimming left V 1 base short and J 4 bases short, with 15 bases between. The CDR3 is made up of 16 amino acids. Per germline, CDR1 LGHNA and CDR2 YNFKEQ.

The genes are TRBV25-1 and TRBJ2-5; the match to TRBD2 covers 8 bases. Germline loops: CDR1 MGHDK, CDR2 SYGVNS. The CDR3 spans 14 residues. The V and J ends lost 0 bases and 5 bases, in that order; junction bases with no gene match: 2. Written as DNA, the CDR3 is TGTGCCAGCAGTGAATACGGCGGGAGGGAGACCCAGTACTTC. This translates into CASSEYGGRETQYF. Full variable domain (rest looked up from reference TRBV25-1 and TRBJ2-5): EADIYQTPRYLVIGTGKKITLECSQTMGHDKMYWYQQDPGMELHLIHYSYGVNSTEKGDLSSESTVSRIRTEHFPLTLESARPSHTSQYLCASSEYGGRETQYFGPGTRLLVL.

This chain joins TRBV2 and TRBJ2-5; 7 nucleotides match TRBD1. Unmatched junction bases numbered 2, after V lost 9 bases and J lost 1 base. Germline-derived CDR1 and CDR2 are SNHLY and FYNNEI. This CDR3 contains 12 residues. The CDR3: CARNRGQETQYF. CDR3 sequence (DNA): TGTGCCAGAAACAGGGGCCAAGAGACCCAGTACTTC.

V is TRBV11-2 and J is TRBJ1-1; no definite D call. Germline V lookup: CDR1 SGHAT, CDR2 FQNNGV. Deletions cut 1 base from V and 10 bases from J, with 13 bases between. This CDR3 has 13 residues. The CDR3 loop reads CASSLGYSGIAFF. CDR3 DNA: TGTGCCAGCAGCTTAGGTTATTCGGGGATAGCTTTCTTT.

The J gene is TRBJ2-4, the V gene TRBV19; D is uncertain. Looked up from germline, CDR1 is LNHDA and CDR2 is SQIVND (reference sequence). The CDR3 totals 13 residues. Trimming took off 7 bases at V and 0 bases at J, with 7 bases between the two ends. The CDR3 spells CASIELAKNIQYF. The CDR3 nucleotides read TGTGCCAGTATTGAGCTAGCCAAAAACATTCAGTACTTC.

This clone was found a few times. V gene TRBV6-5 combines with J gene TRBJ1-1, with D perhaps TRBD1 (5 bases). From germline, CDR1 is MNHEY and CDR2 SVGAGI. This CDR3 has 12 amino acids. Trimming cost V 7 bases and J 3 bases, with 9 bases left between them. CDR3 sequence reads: CASKRGDTEAFF. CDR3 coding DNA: TGTGCCAGCAAACGGGGGGACACTGAAGCTTTCTTT.

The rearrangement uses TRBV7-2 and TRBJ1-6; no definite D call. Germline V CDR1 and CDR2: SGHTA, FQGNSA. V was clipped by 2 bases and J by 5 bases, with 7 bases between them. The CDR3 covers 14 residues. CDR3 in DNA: TGTGCCAGCAGCTTACAGTCAGATAATTCACCCCTCCACTTT. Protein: CASSLQSDNSPLHF.

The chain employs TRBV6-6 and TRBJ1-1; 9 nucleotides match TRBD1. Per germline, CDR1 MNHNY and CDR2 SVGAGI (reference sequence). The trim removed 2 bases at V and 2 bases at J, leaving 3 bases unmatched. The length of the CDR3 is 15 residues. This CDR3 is CASSYATGGNTEAFF. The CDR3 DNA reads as TGTGCCAGCAGTTACGCGACAGGGGGAAACACTGAAGCTTTCTTT.

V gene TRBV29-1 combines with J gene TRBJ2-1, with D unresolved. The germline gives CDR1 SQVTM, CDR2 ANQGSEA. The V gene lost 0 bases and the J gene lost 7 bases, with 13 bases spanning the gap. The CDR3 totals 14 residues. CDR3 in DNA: TGCAGCGTTGAAGATCCCCCAGGAAGAAATGAGCAGTTCTTC. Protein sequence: CSVEDPPGRNEQFF.

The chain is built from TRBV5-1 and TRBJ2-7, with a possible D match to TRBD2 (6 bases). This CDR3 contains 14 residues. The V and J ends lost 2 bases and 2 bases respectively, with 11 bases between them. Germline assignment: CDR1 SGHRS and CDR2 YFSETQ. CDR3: CASSLRDLTYEQYF. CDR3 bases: TGCGCCAGCAGCTTACGGGACTTAACCTACGAGCAGTACTTC. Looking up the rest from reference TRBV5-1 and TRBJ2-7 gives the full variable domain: KAGVTQTPRYLIKTRGQQVTLSCSPISGHRSVSWYQQTPGQGLQFLFEYFSETQRNKGNFPGRFSGRQFSNSRSEMNVSTLELGDSALYLCASSLRDLTYEQYFGPGTRLTVT.

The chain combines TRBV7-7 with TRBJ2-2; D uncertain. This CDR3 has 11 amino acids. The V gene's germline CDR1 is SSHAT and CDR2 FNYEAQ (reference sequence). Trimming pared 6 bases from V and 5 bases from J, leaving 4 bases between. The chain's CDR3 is CASRSTGELFF. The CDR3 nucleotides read TGTGCCAGCAGATCGACCGGGGAGCTGTTTTTT.

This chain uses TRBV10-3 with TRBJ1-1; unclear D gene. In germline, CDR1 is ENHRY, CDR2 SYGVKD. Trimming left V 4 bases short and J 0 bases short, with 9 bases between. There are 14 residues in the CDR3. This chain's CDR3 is CAISANGMNTEAFF. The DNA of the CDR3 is TGTGCCATCAGTGCTAACGGGATGAACACTGAAGCTTTCTTT.